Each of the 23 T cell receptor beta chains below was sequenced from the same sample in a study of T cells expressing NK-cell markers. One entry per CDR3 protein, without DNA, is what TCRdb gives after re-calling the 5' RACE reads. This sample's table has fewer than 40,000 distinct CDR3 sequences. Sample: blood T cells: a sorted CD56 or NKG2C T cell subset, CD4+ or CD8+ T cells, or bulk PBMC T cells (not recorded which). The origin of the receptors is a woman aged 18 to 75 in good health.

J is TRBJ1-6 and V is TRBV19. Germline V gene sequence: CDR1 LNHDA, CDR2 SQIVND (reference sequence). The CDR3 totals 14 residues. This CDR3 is CASMGYSYNSPLHF.

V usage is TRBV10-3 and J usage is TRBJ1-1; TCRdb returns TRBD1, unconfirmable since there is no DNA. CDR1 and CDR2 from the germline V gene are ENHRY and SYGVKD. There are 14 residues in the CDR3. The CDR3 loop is CAISESPGYTEAFF.

The CDR3 protein is CASSAPDSGGLSYEQYF. The chain uses TRBV9 and TRBJ2-7; the TCRdb call, TRBD2, lacks DNA for checking. The CDR3 is made up of 17 amino acids. CDR1 is SGDLS, CDR2 YYNGEE, per germline.

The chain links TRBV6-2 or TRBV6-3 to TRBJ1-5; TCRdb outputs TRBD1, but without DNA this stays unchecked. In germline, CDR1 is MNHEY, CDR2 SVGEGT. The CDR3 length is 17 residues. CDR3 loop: CASRTYATGTGYQPQHF.

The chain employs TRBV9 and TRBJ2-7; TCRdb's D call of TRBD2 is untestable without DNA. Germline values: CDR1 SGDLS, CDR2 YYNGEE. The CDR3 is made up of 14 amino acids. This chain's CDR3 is CASSVGVATYEQYF. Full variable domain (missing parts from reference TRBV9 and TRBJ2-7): DSGVTQTPKHLITATGQRVTLRCSPRSGDLSVYWYQQSLDQGLQFLIQYYNGEERAKGNILERFSAQQFPDLHSELNLSSLELGDSALYFCASSVGVATYEQYFGPGTRLTVT.

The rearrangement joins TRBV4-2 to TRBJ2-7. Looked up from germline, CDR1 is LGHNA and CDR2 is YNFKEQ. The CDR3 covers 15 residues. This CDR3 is CASSQESDTTYEQYF.

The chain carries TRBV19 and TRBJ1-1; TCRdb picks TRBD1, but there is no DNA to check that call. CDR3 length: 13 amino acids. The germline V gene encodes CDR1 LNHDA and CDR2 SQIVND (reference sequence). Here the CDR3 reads CASSRTVNTEAFF.

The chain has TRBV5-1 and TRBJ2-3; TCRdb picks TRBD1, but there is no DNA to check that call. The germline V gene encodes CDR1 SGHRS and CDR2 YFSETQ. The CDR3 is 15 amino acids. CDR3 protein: CASRAGTGDGDTQYF.

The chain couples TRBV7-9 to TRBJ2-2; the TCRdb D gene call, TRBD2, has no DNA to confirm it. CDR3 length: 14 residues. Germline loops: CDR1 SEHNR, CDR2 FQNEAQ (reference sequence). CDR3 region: CASSTPDWIGELFF.

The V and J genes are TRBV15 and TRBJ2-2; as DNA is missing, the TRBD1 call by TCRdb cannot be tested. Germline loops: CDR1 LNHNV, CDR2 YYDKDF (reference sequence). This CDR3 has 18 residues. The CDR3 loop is CATSGGRGGDREDGELFF. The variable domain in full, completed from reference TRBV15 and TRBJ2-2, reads DAMVIQNPRYQVTQFGKPVTLSCSQTLNHNVMYWYQQKSSQAPKLLFHYYDKDFNNEADTPDNFQSRRPNTSFCFLDIRSPGLGDTAMYLCATSGGRGGDREDGELFFGEGSRLTVL.

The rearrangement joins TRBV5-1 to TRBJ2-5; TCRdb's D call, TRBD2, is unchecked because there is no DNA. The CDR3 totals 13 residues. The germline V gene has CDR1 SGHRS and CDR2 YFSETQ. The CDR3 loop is CASGLAPQETQYF.

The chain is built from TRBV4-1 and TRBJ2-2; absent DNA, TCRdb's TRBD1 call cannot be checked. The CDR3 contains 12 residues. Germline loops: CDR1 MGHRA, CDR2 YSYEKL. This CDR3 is CASGGSTGELFF.

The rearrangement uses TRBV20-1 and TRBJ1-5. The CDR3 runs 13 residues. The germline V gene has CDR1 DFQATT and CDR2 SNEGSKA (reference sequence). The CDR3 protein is CSARGTPEQPQHF.

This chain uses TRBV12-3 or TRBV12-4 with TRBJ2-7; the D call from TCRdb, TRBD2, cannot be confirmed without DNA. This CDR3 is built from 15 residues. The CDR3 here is CASSSYRRGTYEQYF.

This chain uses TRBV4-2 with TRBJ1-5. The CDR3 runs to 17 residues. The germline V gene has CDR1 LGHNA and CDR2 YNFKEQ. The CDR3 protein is CASSQELAVDSNQPQHF.

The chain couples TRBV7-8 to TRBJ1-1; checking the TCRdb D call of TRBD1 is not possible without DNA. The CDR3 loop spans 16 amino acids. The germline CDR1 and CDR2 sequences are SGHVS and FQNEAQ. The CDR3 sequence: CASSPRGTGARTEAFF.

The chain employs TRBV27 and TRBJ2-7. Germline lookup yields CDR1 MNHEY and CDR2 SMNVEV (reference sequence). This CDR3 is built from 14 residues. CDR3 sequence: CASSFSRETYEQYF.

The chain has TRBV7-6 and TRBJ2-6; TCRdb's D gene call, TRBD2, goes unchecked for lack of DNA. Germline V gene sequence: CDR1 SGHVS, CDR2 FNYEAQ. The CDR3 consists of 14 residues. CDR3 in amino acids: CASSPRRGANVLTF. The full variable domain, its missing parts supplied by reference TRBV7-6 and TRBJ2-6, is GAGVSQSPRYKVTKRGQDVALRCDPISGHVSLYWYRQALGQGPEFLTYFNYEAQQDKSGLPNDRFSAERPEGSISTLTIQRTEQRDSAMYRCASSPRRGANVLTFGAGSRLTVL.

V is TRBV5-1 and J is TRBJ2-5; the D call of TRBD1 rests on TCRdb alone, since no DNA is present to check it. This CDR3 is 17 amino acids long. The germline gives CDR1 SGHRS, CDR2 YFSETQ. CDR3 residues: CASTRSPLVIASETQYF.

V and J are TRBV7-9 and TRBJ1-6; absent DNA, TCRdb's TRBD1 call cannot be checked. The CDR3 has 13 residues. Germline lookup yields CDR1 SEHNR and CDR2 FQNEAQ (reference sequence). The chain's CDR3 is CASSLGGHSPLHF. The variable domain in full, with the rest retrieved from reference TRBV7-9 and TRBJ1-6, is DTGVSQNPRHKITKRGQNVTFRCDPISEHNRLYWYRQTLGQGPEFLTYFQNEAQLEKSRLLSDRFSAERPKGSFSTLEIQRTEQGDSAMYLCASSLGGHSPLHFGNGTRLTVT.

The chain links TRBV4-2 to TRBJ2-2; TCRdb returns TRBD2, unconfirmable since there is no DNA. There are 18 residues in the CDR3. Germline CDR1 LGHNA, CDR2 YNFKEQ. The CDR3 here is CASSQDLGLARGTGELFF.

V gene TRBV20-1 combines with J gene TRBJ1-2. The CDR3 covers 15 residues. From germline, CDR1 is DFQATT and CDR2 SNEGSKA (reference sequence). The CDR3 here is CSARDFGEANYGYTF.

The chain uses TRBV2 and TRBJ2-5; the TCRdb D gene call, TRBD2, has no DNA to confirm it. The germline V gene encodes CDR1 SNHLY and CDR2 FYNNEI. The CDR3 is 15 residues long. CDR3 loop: CASSGWRVRQETQYF.